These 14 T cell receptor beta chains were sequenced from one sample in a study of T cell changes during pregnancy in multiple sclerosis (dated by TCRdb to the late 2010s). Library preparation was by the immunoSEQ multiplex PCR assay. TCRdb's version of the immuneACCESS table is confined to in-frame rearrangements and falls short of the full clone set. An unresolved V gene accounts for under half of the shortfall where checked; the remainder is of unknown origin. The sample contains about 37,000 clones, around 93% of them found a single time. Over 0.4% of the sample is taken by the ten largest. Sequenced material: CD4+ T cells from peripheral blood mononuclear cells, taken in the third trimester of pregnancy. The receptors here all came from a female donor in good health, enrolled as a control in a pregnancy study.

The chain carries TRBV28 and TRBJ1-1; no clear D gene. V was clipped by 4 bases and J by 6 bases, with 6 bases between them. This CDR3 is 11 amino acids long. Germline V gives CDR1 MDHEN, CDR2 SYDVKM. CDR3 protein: CASSSVSEAFF. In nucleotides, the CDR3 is TGTGCCAGCAGTTCTGTGTCTGAAGCTTTCTTT.

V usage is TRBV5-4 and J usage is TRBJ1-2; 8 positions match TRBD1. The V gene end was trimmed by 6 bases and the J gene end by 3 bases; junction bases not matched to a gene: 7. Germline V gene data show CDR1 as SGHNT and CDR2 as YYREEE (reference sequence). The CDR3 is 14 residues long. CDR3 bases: TGTGCCAGCACCGTGGACAGGGAGCACTATGGCTACACCTTC. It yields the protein CASTVDREHYGYTF. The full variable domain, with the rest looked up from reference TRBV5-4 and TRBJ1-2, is ETGVTQSPTHLIKTRGQQVTLRCSSQSGHNTVSWYQQALGQGPQFIFQYYREEENGRGNFPPRFSGLQFPNYSSELNVNALELDDSALYLCASTVDREHYGYTFGSGTRLTVV.

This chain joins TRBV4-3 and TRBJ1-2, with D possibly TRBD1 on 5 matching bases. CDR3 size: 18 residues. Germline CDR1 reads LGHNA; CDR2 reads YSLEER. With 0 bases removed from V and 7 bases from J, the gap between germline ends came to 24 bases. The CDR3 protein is CASSQDPYRQTVGSGYTF. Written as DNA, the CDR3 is TGCGCCAGCAGCCAAGACCCTTATCGACAGACGGTAGGAAGTGGCTACACCTTC.

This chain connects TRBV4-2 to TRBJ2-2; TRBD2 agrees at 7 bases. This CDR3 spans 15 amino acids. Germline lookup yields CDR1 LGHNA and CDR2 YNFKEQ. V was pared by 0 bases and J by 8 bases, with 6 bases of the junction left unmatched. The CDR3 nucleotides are TGTGCCAGCAGCCAAGAGGGCGGGGGTGCGGGGGAGCTGTTTTTT. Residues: CASSQEGGGAGELFF.

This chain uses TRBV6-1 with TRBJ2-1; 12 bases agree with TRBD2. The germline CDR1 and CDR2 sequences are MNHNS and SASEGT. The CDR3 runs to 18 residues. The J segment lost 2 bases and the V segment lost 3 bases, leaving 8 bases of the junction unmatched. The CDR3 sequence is CASSEEASGGAPYNEQFF. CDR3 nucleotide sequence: TGTGCCAGCAGTGAGGAGGCTAGCGGGGGGGCCCCCTACAATGAGCAGTTCTTC.

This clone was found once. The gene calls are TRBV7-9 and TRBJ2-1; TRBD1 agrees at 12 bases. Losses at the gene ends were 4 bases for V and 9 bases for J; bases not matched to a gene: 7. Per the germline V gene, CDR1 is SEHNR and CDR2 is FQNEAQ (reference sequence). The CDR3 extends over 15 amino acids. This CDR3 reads CASSSRDRGLGEQFF. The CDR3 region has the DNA TGTGCCAGCAGCTCCCGGGACAGGGGGCTTGGTGAGCAGTTCTTC. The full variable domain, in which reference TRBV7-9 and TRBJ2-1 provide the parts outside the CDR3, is DTGVSQNPRHKITKRGQNVTFRCDPISEHNRLYWYRQTLGQGPEFLTYFQNEAQLEKSRLLSDRFSAERPKGSFSTLEIQRTEQGDSAMYLCASSSRDRGLGEQFFGPGTRLTVL.

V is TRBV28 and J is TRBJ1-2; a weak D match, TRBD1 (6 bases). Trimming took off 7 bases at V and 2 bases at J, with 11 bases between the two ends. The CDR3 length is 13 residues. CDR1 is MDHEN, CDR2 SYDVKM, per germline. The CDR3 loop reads CASTSGVNYGYTF. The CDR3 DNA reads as TGTGCCAGCACGTCAGGGGTGAACTATGGCTACACCTTC.

CDR3: CASSRGQGLGSFF. The CDR3 bases are TGTGCCAGCAGCCGAGGACAGGGGCTCGGGTCTTTCTTT. This chain uses TRBV7-9 with TRBJ1-1; TRBD1 agrees at 9 bases. Unmatched junction bases numbered 10, after V lost 5 bases and J lost 12 bases. Germline CDR1 SEHNR, CDR2 FQNEAQ (reference sequence). The CDR3 has 13 residues.

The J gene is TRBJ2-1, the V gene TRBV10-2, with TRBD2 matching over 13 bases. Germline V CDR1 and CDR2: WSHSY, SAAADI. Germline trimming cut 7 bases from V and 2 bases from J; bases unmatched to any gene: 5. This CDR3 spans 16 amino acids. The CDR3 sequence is CASTPGLAGPYNEQFF. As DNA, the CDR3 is TGCGCCAGCACCCCGGGACTAGCGGGGCCCTACAATGAGCAGTTCTTC.

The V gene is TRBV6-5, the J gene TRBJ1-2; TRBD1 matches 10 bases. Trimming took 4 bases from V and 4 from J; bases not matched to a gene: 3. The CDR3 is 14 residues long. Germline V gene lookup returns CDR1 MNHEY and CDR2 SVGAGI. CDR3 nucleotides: TGTGCCAGCAGTTTCCGGGACAGGGGCTATGGCTACACCTTC. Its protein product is CASSFRDRGYGYTF.

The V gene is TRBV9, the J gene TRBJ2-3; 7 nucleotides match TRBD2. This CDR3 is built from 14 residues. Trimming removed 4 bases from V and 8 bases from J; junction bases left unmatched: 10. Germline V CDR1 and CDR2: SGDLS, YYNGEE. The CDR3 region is CASSPLASAGTQYF. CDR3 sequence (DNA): TGTGCCAGCAGCCCACTAGCGTCGGCGGGTACGCAGTATTTT.

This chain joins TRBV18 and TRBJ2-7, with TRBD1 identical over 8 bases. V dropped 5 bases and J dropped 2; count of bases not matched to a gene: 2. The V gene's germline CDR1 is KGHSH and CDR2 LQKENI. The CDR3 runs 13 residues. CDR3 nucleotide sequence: TGTGCCAGCTCAGGACAGGGAACCTACGAGCAGTACTTC. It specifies CASSGQGTYEQYF.

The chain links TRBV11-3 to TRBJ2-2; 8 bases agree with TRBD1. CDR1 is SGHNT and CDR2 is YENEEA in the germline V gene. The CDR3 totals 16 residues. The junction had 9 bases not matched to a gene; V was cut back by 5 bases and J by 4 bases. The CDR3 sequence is CASSPTGDRTTGELFF. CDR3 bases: TGTGCCAGCAGCCCGACGGGGGACAGGACCACCGGGGAGCTGTTTTTT.

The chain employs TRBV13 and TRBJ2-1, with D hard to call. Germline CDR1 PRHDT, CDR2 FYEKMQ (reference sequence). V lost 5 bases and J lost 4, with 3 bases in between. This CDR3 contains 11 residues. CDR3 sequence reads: CASSQYNEQFF. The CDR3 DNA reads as TGTGCCAGCAGCCAGTACAATGAGCAGTTCTTC.